The sequence of this T cell receptor (beta chain) was determined in a study of CD8 T cells in ankylosing spondylitis (dated by TCRdb to 2017 to 2019). For the study in its entirety: T cell receptor beta repertoires were profiled in healthy donors and ankylosing spondylitis patients so that disease-linked TCR variants could be found. Peripheral blood samples were taken, and synovial fluid was additionally collected from ankylosing spondylitis patients. The full study cohort was made up of about 24 ankylosing spondylitis patients and fewer than 120 healthy donors.

What the research found in general, with its limitations: Significant enrichment of the disease-linked clones was reported in matched synovial fluid samples from ankylosing spondylitis patients. In peripheral blood, the disease-linked clones were found at relatively low frequencies and had a CD8+ phenotype. Some motif variants were previously reported in synovial fluid and blood of reactive arthritis patients, suggesting common disease-initiation mechanisms. Blood from ankylosing spondylitis patients appeared to be characterized by a TCR beta motif composed of eight highly homologous amino acid variants.

To note about this clonotype: It has no known antigen specificity. Base qualities are not at hand, and no much larger clone is one base apart.

The sequencer listed for this sample is Illumina HiSeq 2500. TCR beta libraries were prepared by quantitative 5'-RACE with molecular barcodes. The authors processed their data as follows. Disease-linked TCR variants were identified with a new computational method built on a probabilistic model of VDJ rearrangement. TCRdb reanalyzed the raw reads on its own, using fastp at Q25 for trimming and MiXCR for clone calling, and kept in-frame beta chains. Each entry is one CDR3 protein sequence, shown with its most common DNA and genes. TCRdb's processing, not the study's, gives the V and J calls here. The sample table contains just under 550,000 distinct CDR3 sequences; only one count was recorded for over 9.5% of them. The ten most abundant clones make up approximately 6.3% of the sample. The receptor's source is a male donor with ankylosing spondylitis. Specimen: blood, either unsorted or a sorted T cell fraction (not recorded which).

In nucleotide form, the sequence is TGTGCCAGCAGCTTCACCCTCGGACTGGGAGCTAACTATGGCTACACCTTC. The translation is CASSFTLGLGANYGYTF. This receptor chain uses TRBV11-2 and TRBJ1-2; no D gene is confidently identified. CDR1 is given as SGHAT and CDR2 as FQNNGV, both from the germline V gene. Deletion took 3 bases off V and 0 bases off J, with a span of 17 bases between the germline ends. Taken from cysteine to phenylalanine, the CDR3 has 17 residues. Only the CDR3 part of the read is kept: 51 bases, read in frame from the first base.